The sequence of this T cell receptor (beta chain) was determined in a study of monozygotic twins with inflammatory bowel disease. Study-level points and caveats: The data did not back a single strong IBD-associated clonotype or signal. Healthy twins showed more clonotype sharing with others than IBD patients, especially patients with disease activity.

Germline V gene sequence: CDR1 GTSNPN, CDR2 SVGIG (reference sequence). The CDR3 runs to 13 residues. Every TCR library drew on about 3,700 ng of total RNA. The template-switching step introduced UMIs that carried a 6-nucleotide sample barcode. TCRdb processed the 5' RACE reads again and assigns one entry to each CDR3 protein, with no DNA. The specimen's table records just over 300,000 distinct CDR3 sequences. Turning to this clonotype: What it binds is unknown.

The sample consisted of blood. The source of this sequence is a human donor with ulcerative colitis or Crohn's disease, or a healthy co-twin of an affected twin (not recorded which). The J gene is TRBJ2-7, the V gene TRBV30; TCRdb picks TRBD1, but there is no DNA to check that call. The chain's CDR3 is CAWMGVGSYEQYF. The full variable domain, completed using reference TRBV30 and TRBJ2-7, is SQTIHQWPATLVQPVGSPLSLECTVEGTSNPNLYWYRQAAGRGLQLLFYSVGIGQISSEVPQNLSASRPQDRQFILSSKKLLLSDSGFYLCAWMGVGSYEQYFGPGTRLTVT.